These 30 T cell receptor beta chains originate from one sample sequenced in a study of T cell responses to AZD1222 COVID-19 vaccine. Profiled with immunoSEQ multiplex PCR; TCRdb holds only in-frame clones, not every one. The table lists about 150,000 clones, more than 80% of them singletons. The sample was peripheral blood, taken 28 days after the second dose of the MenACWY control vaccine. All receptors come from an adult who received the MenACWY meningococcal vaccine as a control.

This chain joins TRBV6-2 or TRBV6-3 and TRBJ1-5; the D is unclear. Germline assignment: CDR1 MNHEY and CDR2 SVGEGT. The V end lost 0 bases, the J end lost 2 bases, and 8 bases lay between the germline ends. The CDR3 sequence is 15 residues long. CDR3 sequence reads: CASSYSLFGNQPQHF. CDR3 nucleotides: TGTGCCAGCAGTTACTCGTTATTTGGCAATCAGCCCCAGCATTTT.

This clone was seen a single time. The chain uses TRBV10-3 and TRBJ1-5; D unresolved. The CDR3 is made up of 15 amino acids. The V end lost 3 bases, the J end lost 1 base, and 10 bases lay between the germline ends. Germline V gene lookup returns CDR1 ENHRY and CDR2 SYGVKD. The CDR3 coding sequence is TGTGCCATCAGTGATGTAGGTGGAAGCAATCAGCCCCAGCATTTT. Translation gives CAISDVGGSNQPQHF.

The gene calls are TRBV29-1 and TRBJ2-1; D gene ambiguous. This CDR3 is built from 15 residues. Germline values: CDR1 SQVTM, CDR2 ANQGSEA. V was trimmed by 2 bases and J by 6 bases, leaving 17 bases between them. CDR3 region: CSVETLRLGSNEQFF. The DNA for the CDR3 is TGCAGCGTTGAAACTTTAAGGTTAGGGTCCAATGAGCAGTTCTTC.

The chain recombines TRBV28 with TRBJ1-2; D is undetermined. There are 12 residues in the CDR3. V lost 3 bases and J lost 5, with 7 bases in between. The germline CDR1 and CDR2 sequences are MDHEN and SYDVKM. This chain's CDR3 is CASSFIGYGYTF. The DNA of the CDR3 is TGTGCCAGCAGTTTTATAGGATATGGCTACACCTTC.

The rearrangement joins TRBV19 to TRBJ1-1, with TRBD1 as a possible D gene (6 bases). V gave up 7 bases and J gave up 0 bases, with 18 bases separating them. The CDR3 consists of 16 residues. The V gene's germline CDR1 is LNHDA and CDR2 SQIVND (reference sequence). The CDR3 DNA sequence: TGTGCCAGTACCATATCCCTGGGGGCGTTGAACACTGAAGCTTTCTTT. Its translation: CASTISLGALNTEAFF.

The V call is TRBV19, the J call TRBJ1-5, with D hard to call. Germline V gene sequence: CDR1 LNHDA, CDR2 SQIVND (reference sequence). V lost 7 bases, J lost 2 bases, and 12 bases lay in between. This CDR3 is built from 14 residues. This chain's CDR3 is CASTLGGGNQPQHF. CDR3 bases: TGTGCCAGTACCCTGGGCGGGGGCAATCAGCCCCAGCATTTT.

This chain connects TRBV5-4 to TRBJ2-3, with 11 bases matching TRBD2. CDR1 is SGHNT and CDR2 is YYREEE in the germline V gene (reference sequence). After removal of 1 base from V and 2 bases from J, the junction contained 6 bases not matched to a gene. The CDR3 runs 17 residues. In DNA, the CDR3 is TGTGCCAGCAGCTTGCTCACTAGCGGGGGATACACAGATACGCAGTATTTT. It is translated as CASSLLTSGGYTDTQYF.

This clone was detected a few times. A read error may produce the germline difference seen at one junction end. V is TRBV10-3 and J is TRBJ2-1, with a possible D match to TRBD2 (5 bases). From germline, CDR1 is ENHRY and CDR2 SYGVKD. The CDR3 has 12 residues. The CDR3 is CAISEMAEVEIF. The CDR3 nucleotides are TGTGCCATCAGTGAGATGGCGGAGGTCGAAATCTTC.

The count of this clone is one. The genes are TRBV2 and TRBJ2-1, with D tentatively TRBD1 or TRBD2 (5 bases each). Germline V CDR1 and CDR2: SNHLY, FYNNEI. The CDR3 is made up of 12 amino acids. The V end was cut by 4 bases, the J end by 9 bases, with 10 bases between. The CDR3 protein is CASSGGFSEQFF. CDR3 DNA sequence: TGTGCCAGCAGTGGGGGGTTCAGTGAGCAGTTCTTC.

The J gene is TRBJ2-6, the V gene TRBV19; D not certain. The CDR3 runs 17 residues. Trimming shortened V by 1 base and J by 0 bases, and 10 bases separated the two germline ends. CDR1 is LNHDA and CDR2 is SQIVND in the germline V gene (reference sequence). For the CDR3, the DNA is TGTGCCAGTAGTATAGTTGAGGCAGGCTCTGGGGCCAACGTCCTGACTTTC. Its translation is CASSIVEAGSGANVLTF.

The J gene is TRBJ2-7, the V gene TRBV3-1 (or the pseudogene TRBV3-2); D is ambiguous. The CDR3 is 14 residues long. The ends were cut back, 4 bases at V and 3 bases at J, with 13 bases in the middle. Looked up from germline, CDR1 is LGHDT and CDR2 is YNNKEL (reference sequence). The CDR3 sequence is CASSLRSMVYEQYF. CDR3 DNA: TGTGCCAGCAGCCTAAGATCTATGGTCTACGAGCAGTACTTC.

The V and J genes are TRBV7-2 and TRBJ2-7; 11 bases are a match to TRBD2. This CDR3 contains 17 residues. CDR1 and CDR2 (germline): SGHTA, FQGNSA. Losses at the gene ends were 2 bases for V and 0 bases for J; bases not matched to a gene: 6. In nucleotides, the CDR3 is TGTGCCAGCAGCTTAAAGTCAGGGACTAGCGGCTCCTACGAGCAGTACTTC. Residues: CASSLKSGTSGSYEQYF.

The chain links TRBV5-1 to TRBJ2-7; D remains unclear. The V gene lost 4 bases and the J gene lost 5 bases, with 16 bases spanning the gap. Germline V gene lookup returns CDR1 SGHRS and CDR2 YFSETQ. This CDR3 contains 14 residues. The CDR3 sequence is CASSETGPQNEQYF. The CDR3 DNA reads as TGCGCCAGCAGCGAGACGGGTCCACAAAACGAGCAGTACTTC.

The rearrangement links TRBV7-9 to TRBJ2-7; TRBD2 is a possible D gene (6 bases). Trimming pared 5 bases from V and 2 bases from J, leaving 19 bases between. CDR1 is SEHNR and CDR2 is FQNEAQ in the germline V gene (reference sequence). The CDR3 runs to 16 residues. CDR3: CASSPGLLRDTYEQYF. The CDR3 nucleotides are TGTGCCAGCAGCCCGGGACTGTTGCGCGACACCTACGAGCAGTACTTC.

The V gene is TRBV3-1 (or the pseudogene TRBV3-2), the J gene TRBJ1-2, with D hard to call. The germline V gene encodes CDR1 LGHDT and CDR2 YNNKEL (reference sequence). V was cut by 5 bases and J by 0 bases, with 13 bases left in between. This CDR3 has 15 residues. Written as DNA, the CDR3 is TGTGCCAGCAGCTTATCCTTACAGTCTAACTATGGCTACACCTTC. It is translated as CASSLSLQSNYGYTF.

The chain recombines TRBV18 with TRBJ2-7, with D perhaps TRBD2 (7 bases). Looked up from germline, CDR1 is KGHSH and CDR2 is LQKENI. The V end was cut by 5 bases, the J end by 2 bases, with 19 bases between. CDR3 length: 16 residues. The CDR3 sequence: CASSAGEGGAPYEQYF. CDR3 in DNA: TGTGCCAGCTCAGCAGGGGAGGGGGGTGCCCCCTACGAGCAGTACTTC.

The CDR3 spells CASAWGTNSEQYF. DNA for the CDR3: TGTGCCAGCGCTTGGGGGACGAACTCCGAGCAGTACTTC. The chain uses TRBV5-4 and TRBJ2-7; D might be TRBD1 or TRBD2, each matching 5 bases. There are 13 residues in the CDR3. The V gene lost 7 bases and the J gene lost 6 bases, with 17 bases spanning the gap. The germline V gene encodes CDR1 SGHNT and CDR2 YYREEE (reference sequence).

CDR3 bases: TGTGCCAGCAGCTCCTGGATCAATCAGCCCCAGCATTTT. Its protein is CASSSWINQPQHF. This chain uses TRBV7-2 with TRBJ1-5; D call uncertain. Germline CDR1 and CDR2: SGHTA and FQGNSA. V was pared by 4 bases and J by 3 bases, with 7 bases between. The CDR3 consists of 13 residues.

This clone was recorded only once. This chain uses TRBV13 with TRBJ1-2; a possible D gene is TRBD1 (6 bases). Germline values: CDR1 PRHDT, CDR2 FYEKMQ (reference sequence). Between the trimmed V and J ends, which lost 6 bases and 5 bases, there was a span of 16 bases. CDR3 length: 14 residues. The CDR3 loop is CASRGARTFYGYTF. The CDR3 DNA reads TGTGCCAGCAGGGGGGCACGGACCTTTTATGGCTACACCTTC.

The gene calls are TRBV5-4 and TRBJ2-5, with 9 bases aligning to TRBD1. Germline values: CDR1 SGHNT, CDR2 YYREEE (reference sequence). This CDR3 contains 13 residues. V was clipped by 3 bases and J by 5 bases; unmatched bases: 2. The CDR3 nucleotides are TGTGCCAGCAGCTCCGGACAGGGGGAGACCCAGTACTTC. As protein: CASSSGQGETQYF. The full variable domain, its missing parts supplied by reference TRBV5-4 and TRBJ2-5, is ETGVTQSPTHLIKTRGQQVTLRCSSQSGHNTVSWYQQALGQGPQFIFQYYREEENGRGNFPPRFSGLQFPNYSSELNVNALELDDSALYLCASSSGQGETQYFGPGTRLLVL.

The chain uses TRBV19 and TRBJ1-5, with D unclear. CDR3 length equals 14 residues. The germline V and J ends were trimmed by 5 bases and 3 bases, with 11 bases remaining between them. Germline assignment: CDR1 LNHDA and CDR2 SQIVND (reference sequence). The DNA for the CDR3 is TGTGCCAGTAGTGGGTGGACTCACAATCAGCCCCAGCATTTT. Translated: CASSGWTHNQPQHF.

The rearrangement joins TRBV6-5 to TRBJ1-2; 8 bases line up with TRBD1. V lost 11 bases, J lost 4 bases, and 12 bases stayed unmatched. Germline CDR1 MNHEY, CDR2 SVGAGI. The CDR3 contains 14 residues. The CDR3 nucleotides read TGTGCCGCCCTCGGGCAGGGGGCCGTCTATGGCTACACCTTC. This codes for CAALGQGAVYGYTF.

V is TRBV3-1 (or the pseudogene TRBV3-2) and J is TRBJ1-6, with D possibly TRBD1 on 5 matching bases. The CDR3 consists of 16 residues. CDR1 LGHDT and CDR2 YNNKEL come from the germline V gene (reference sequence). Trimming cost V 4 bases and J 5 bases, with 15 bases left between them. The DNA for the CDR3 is TGTGCCAGCAGCCGTTCTGGGGGTGGAGATAATTCACCCCTCCACTTT. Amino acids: CASSRSGGGDNSPLHF.

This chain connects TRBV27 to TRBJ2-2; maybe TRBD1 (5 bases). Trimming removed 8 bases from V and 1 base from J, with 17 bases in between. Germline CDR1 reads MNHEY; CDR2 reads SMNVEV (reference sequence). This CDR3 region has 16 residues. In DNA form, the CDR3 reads TGTGCCAGCCGCCCTGGGGCAGGGATGAACACCGGGGAGCTGTTTTTT. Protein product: CASRPGAGMNTGELFF.

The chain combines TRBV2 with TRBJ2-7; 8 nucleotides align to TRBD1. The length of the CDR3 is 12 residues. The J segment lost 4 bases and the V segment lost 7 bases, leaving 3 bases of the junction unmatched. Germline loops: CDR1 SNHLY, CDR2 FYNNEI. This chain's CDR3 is CASTGGTYEQYF. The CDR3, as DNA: TGTGCCAGCACAGGGGGCACGTACGAGCAGTACTTC.

The DNA of the CDR3 is TGCAGCGCTAGGGACAGTACGAACACCGGGGAGCTGTTTTTT. Its translation is CSARDSTNTGELFF. The chain is built from TRBV29-1 and TRBJ2-2, with 7 bases lining up with TRBD1. Germline V CDR1 and CDR2: SQVTM, ANQGSEA. The CDR3 totals 14 residues. After removal of 7 bases from V and 0 bases from J, the junction contained 5 bases not matched to a gene.

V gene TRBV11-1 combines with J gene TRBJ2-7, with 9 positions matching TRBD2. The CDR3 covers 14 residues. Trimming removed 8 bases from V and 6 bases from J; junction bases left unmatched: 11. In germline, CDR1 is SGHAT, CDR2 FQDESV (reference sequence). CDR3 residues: CASAEAGGPGEQYF. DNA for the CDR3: TGTGCCAGCGCCGAGGCGGGAGGGCCCGGCGAGCAGTACTTC. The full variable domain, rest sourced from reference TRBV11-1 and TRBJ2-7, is EAEVAQSPRYKITEKSQAVAFWCDPISGHATLYWYRQILGQGPELLVQFQDESVVDDSQLPKDRFSAERLKGVDSTLKIQPAELGDSAMYLCASAEAGGPGEQYFGPGTRLTVT.

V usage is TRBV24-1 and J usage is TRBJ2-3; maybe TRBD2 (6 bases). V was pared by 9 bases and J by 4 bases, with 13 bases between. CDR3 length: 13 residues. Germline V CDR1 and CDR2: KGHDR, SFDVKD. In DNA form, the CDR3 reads TGTGCCACCGCTCAGGGAGGCGCAGATACGCAGTATTTT. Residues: CATAQGGADTQYF.

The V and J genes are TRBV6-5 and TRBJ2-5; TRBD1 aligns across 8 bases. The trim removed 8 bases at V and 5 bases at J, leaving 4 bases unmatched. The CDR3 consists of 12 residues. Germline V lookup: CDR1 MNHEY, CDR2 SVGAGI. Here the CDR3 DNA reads TGTGCCAGCCGAGACAGGGGCGAGACCCAGTACTTC. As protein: CASRDRGETQYF.

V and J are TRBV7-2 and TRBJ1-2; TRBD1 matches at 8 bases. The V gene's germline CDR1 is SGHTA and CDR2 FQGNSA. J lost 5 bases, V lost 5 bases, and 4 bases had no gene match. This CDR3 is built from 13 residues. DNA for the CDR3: TGTGCCAGCAGCCAACAGGGGGTGTATGGCTACACCTTC. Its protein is CASSQQGVYGYTF.